This entry lists 7 T cell receptor beta chains sequenced from one sample in a study of OX40 agonist ivuxolimab in advanced cancers. The library was obtained by the immunoSEQ multiplex PCR assay. TCRdb obtained this table from immuneACCESS and retained in-frame rearrangements with V and J assigned. These tables miss some clones; where compared with another copy, unresolved V genes account for less than half of the shortfall, and the remainder is unexplained. The sample table shows about 60,000 clones, and 84% are seen once. The ten largest clonotypes hold about 0.69% of the sample. The sample was CD4+ or CD8+ T cells sorted from blood, taken in a trial of the OX40 agonist ivuxolimab. All receptors derive from an adult with an advanced solid tumor such as melanoma, head and neck, liver or kidney cancer.

The V and J genes are TRBV2 and TRBJ2-6, with TRBD2 identical over 7 bases. There are 18 residues in the CDR3. The V gene end was trimmed by 6 bases and the J gene end by 0 bases; junction bases not matched to a gene: 11. In germline, CDR1 is SNHLY, CDR2 FYNNEI. In DNA, the CDR3 is TGTGCCAGCAGGACGGGGGGTTCATTCCCCTCTGGGGCCAACGTCCTGACTTTC. Its protein is CASRTGGSFPSGANVLTF.

The chain links TRBV28 to TRBJ2-5; tentatively, D is TRBD1 (5 bases). Trimming removed 6 bases from V and 7 bases from J, with 18 bases in between. Germline CDR1 is MDHEN and CDR2 is SYDVKM. The CDR3 spans 14 residues. CDR3 amino acids: CASRPSGSVLTQYF. The DNA for the CDR3 is TGTGCCAGCAGACCCTCAGGGTCGGTGTTGACCCAGTACTTC.

The chain recombines TRBV6-1 with TRBJ1-1; a weak D match, TRBD1 (5 bases). Germline CDR1 MNHNS, CDR2 SASEGT. Trimming removed 6 bases from V and 4 bases from J, with 9 bases in between. The CDR3 totals 12 residues. CDR3 amino acids: CASSQGRTEAFF. CDR3 DNA sequence: TGTGCCAGCAGCCAGGGTCGCACTGAAGCTTTCTTT.

V usage is TRBV28 and J usage is TRBJ1-2; the D is unclear. Germline CDR1 reads MDHEN; CDR2 reads SYDVKM. The V end was cut by 5 bases, the J end by 3 bases, with 7 bases between. The CDR3 spans 12 residues. The CDR3 DNA follows: TGTGCCAGCAGTGTCAGAGACTATGGCTACACCTTC. It specifies CASSVRDYGYTF.

V and J are TRBV4-1 and TRBJ1-1, with 11 bases lining up with TRBD1. The CDR3 covers 16 residues. Germline CDR1 and CDR2: MGHRA and YSYEKL. V trimming: 1 base; J trimming: 0 bases; junction bases outside the gene matches: 1. The DNA for the CDR3 is TGCGCCAGCAGCCAAGGGACAGGGGGCTTGAACACTGAAGCTTTCTTT. This encodes CASSQGTGGLNTEAFF.

This clone came up once. CDR3 in amino acids: CASTQRRALSNQPQHF. In DNA form, the CDR3 reads TGTGCCAGCACCCAAAGAAGGGCACTGAGCAATCAGCCCCAGCATTTT. The chain links TRBV28 to TRBJ1-5; D is undetermined. CDR3 length: 16 amino acids. In germline, CDR1 is MDHEN, CDR2 SYDVKM. The germline V and J ends were trimmed by 7 bases and 1 base, with 17 bases remaining between them.

Worth noting for this clone: Its ends do not fully match the called genes, so a read error is possible. V gene TRBV13 combines with J gene TRBJ2-1; D not resolved. The CDR3 sequence is 13 residues long. Germline V CDR1 and CDR2: PRHDT, FYEKMQ (reference sequence). This CDR3 is CASTLGLHNEQFF. CDR3 DNA sequence: TGTGCCAGCACCTTAGGCCTCCACAATGAGCAGTTCTTC.